This T cell receptor (beta chain) was identified during a study of identical twins. Looked up from germline, CDR1 is SQVTM and CDR2 is ANQGSEA. The CDR3 consists of 14 residues. After removal of 2 bases from V and 6 bases from J, the junction contained 5 bases not matched to a gene. MiXCR was run by TCRdb on the 5' RACE reads, yielding one entry per CDR3 protein. The sample contains around 1.7 million distinct CDR3 sequences, under 35% of which appear only once. This clonotype was counted many times. This receptor was identified in a newborn girl in good health. Material for sequencing was cord blood. The chain combines TRBV29-1 with TRBJ2-7, with 12 nucleotides matching TRBD2. The CDR3, as DNA: TGCAGCGTTGAACACGGACTAGCGGGGTCCGAGCAGTACTTC. The encoded protein is CSVEHGLAGSEQYF.